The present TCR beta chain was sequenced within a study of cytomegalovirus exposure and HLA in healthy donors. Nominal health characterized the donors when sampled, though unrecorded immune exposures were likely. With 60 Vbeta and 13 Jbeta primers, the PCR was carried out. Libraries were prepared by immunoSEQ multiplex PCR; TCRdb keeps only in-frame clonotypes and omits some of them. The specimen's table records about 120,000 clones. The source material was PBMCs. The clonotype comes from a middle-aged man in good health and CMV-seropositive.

CDR3 region: CASSLRQGLEAFF. The DNA for the CDR3 is TGCGCCAGCAGCCTAAGACAGGGGCTTGAAGCTTTCTTT. The chain couples TRBV4-3 to TRBJ1-1, with 8 bases lining up with TRBD1. The CDR3 has 13 residues. The V segment lost 4 bases and the J segment 7 bases; nucleotides outside the gene matches: 5. Germline V gene sequence: CDR1 LGHNA, CDR2 YSLEER.